The TCR beta chain described here comes from a study of cytomegalovirus exposure and HLA in healthy donors. Study conclusions and caveats: Sequencing likely generated an artifact that appeared as a cluster of highly shared sequence variants. With later analysis, a missense DCLRE1C variant became linked to TCR beta V- and J-gene trimming. Per a prior analysis, the majority of TCR beta V segments were productive roughly 87% or roughly 30% of the time. Upon later analysis, TCR association rates were observed to vary by HLA locus, being highest for DRB1 and lowest for HLA-C.

Trimming took 4 bases from V and 3 from J; bases not matched to a gene: 7. The CDR3 runs 16 residues. Germline lookup yields CDR1 MNHEY and CDR2 SMNVEV (reference sequence). PCR used 60 Vbeta primers and 13 Jbeta primers. The assay was immunoSEQ multiplex PCR, and TCRdb's table has in-frame clones only and misses some. The sample has about 130,000 clones, 60% to 85% seen once. For this clone: The antigen remains unidentified.

The clonotype originates from a female donor in good health and CMV-seronegative. The sample taken for sequencing was PBMCs. The chain employs TRBV27 and TRBJ2-1, with 9 bases lining up with TRBD2. The CDR3 bases are TGTGCCAGCAGTTCGATCGGGACTAGCATCTACAATGAGCAGTTCTTC. Translating gives CASSSIGTSIYNEQFF.